The 21 T cell receptor beta chains in this list originate from one sample, sequenced in a study. In TCRdb, the RT-PCR reads were re-called with MiXCR into one record per CDR3 protein. This repertoire shows about 700,000 distinct CDR3 sequences, 13% to 15% found once; its top ten account for about 3.6%. Material for sequencing was memory CD4+ T cells from blood. The receptors derive from a female donor in good health, serving as a healthy control.

In DNA, the CDR3 is TGCAGTGCTAGGTCGAGGGAGGATGAAAAACTGTTTTTT. Translated: CSARSREDEKLFF. The chain recombines TRBV20-1 with TRBJ1-4; the D is unclear. V shed 3 bases and J shed 6 bases, with 11 bases lying between them. The length of the CDR3 is 13 residues. The germline CDR1 and CDR2 sequences are DFQATT and SNEGSKA (reference sequence).

The CDR3 reads CASSLTPRDEQYF. The CDR3 bases are TGTGCCAGCAGCCTAACCCCTCGGGACGAGCAGTACTTC. The chain employs TRBV7-9 and TRBJ2-7; D ambiguous. This CDR3 has 13 amino acids. V shed 5 bases and J shed 5 bases, with 13 bases lying between them. Germline V gene lookup returns CDR1 SEHNR and CDR2 FQNEAQ (reference sequence).

V gene TRBV20-1 combines with J gene TRBJ1-2, with unresolved D. Germline loops: CDR1 DFQATT, CDR2 SNEGSKA (reference sequence). CDR3 length: 11 amino acids. Trimming removed 6 bases at V and 6 bases at J, with 11 bases between. CDR3 DNA sequence: TGCAGTGCAACCGAGGTGGATGGCTACACCTTC. This gives the protein CSATEVDGYTF.

This clonotype was counted ten times or more. The chain uses TRBV6-2 or TRBV6-3 and TRBJ1-1; D perhaps matches TRBD1 (6 bases). The CDR3 is 14 residues long. V lost 4 bases and J 3 bases, leaving 12 bases between the germline ends. Germline lookup yields CDR1 MNHEY and CDR2 SVGEGT. CDR3 protein: CASSLLTGHTEAFF. CDR3 nucleotides: TGTGCCAGCAGTTTGTTAACAGGGCACACTGAAGCTTTCTTT.

This clonotype turned up a few times. The chain uses TRBV20-1 and TRBJ1-2, with D hard to call. Germline CDR1 and CDR2: DFQATT and SNEGSKA (reference sequence). Trimming stripped 3 bases from V and 6 bases from J, with 14 bases between. This CDR3 has 13 amino acids. In DNA, the CDR3 is TGCAGTGCTAGTGAGGTCCTTCAAAATGGCTACACCTTC. It is translated as CSASEVLQNGYTF.

The genes are TRBV5-1 and TRBJ2-1; 7 bases map to TRBD1. Germline V gene sequence: CDR1 SGHRS, CDR2 YFSETQ. This CDR3 spans 17 amino acids. The V segment lost 6 bases and the J segment 2 bases; nucleotides outside the gene matches: 14. CDR3 sequence (DNA): TGCGCCAGCAACCCGGGACAGCTTACGATTCCCTACAATGAGCAGTTCTTC. Its protein product is CASNPGQLTIPYNEQFF.

The chain carries TRBV20-1 and TRBJ2-1; D not resolved. The CDR3 runs 12 residues. The V and J ends lost 5 bases and 6 bases respectively, with 11 bases between them. Germline V CDR1 and CDR2: DFQATT, SNEGSKA (reference sequence). The CDR3 DNA follows: TGCAGTGCTTACCGACACACCAATGAGCAGTTCTTC. Encoded protein: CSAYRHTNEQFF.

The chain employs TRBV5-6 and TRBJ1-2; D is possibly TRBD1 (6 bases). This CDR3 is 14 amino acids long. V was clipped by 3 bases and J by 2 bases, with 11 bases between them. In germline, CDR1 is SGHDT, CDR2 YYEEEE. This CDR3 is CASSWGHGNYGYTF. Written as DNA, the CDR3 is TGTGCCAGCAGCTGGGGACATGGGAACTATGGCTACACCTTC. Complete variable domain (other parts from reference TRBV5-6 and TRBJ1-2): DAGVTQSPTHLIKTRGQQVTLRCSPKSGHDTVSWYQQALGQGPQFIFQYYEEEERQRGNFPDRFSGHQFPNYSSELNVNALLLGDSALYLCASSWGHGNYGYTFGSGTRLTVV.

This clonotype was observed a few times. The chain has TRBV27 and TRBJ2-5, with D perhaps matching TRBD2 (6 bases). This CDR3 is built from 14 residues. Germline V gene sequence: CDR1 MNHEY, CDR2 SMNVEV (reference sequence). Trimming pared 4 bases from V and 9 bases from J, leaving 18 bases between. The CDR3 sequence is CASSSLRGSWAQYF. The CDR3 DNA follows: TGTGCCAGCAGTTCTCTCCGGGGGTCATGGGCCCAGTACTTC.

This chain uses TRBV20-1 with TRBJ2-1, with 8 nucleotides matching TRBD2. J was trimmed by 2 bases and V by 1 base; bases with no gene match: 10. CDR1 and CDR2 from the germline V gene are DFQATT and SNEGSKA (reference sequence). This CDR3 is built from 17 residues. This chain's CDR3 is CSARGPGAGVAYNEQFF. DNA of the CDR3: TGCAGTGCTAGAGGCCCTGGAGCGGGAGTAGCCTACAATGAGCAGTTCTTC.

A few counts support this clonotype. V and J are TRBV28 and TRBJ1-5, with D maybe TRBD1 (5 bases). CDR3 length: 15 residues. Germline assignment: CDR1 MDHEN and CDR2 SYDVKM. The V and J ends lost 2 bases and 2 bases respectively, with 10 bases between them. The CDR3 DNA sequence: TGTGCCAGCAGTTTACCAGGGAATGGCAATCAGCCCCAGCATTTT. It is translated as CASSLPGNGNQPQHF.

The V call is TRBV5-1, the J call TRBJ2-5; 8 nucleotides agree with TRBD2. Germline CDR1 is SGHRS and CDR2 is YFSETQ. CDR3 length: 15 residues. V lost 0 bases to trimming and J lost 5 bases; unmatched junction nucleotides: 6. For the CDR3, the DNA is TGCGCCAGCAGCTTGGAAGGCGGGAGGAGTGAGACCCAGTACTTC. This encodes CASSLEGGRSETQYF.

This chain uses TRBV4-3 with TRBJ2-7, with TRBD1 matching over 10 bases. Trimming at V came to 3 bases and at J to 7 bases, leaving 3 bases not matched to a gene. Germline loops: CDR1 LGHNA, CDR2 YSLEER. This CDR3 contains 13 residues. CDR3 sequence (DNA): TGCGCCAGCAGCCACGACAGGGGGCGTGAGCAGTACTTC. Residues: CASSHDRGREQYF.

J is TRBJ2-6 and V is TRBV9, with TRBD1 as a possible D gene (6 bases). The CDR3 extends over 17 amino acids. Trimming pared 4 bases from V and 1 base from J, leaving 15 bases between. The V gene's germline CDR1 is SGDLS and CDR2 YYNGEE. CDR3 nucleotides: TGTGCCAGCAGCAGGAGACAGGCCACATCTGGGGCCAACGTCCTGACTTTC. Protein sequence: CASSRRQATSGANVLTF.

This clonotype was recorded many times. The junction does not match germline at one end; this may be a read error. The gene calls are TRBV7-7 and TRBJ2-5; 8 bases match TRBD1. The germline V gene has CDR1 SSHAT and CDR2 FNYEAQ (reference sequence). The CDR3 is 13 residues long. The CDR3 protein is CASSWTGSGTQYF. The CDR3 DNA reads TGTGCTAGCAGCTGGACAGGGTCTGGGACCCAGTACTTC.

This clonotype appeared many times. The chain recombines TRBV5-6 with TRBJ1-2; D is possibly TRBD1 (5 bases). The germline V gene has CDR1 SGHDT and CDR2 YYEEEE. CDR3 length equals 12 residues. V was shortened by 1 base and J by 8 bases, with 9 bases between the two germline ends. DNA for the CDR3: TGTGCCAGCAGCTTGAGGGGCAAGGGCTACACCTTC. Its translation is CASSLRGKGYTF.

The J gene is TRBJ2-7, the V gene TRBV28; TRBD2 might be the D (6 bases). CDR1 and CDR2 from the germline V gene are MDHEN and SYDVKM. The CDR3 totals 15 residues. Trimming removed 4 bases from V and 2 bases from J, with 15 bases in between. This chain's CDR3 is CASSSAGGYTYEQYF. In DNA form, the CDR3 reads TGTGCCAGCAGTTCGGCTGGAGGGTACACCTACGAGCAGTACTTC.

The chain joins TRBV20-1 to TRBJ2-5; no clear D gene. Between the trimmed V and J ends, which lost 3 bases and 4 bases, there was a span of 18 bases. The CDR3 is made up of 15 amino acids. CDR1 DFQATT and CDR2 SNEGSKA come from the germline V gene (reference sequence). The CDR3 DNA sequence: TGCAGTGCTAGGGGTGGCGGAGCACTGGGAGAGACCCAGTACTTC. This codes for CSARGGGALGETQYF.

This sequence joins TRBV25-1 and TRBJ2-3; 8 bases line up with TRBD2. Germline loops: CDR1 MGHDK, CDR2 SYGVNS. The CDR3 totals 11 residues. V lost 6 bases and J lost 10; bases outside the gene matches: 3. The CDR3, as DNA: TGTGCCAGCAGCGCCGGGAGGGCGCAGTATTTT. Its protein is CASSAGRAQYF.

This clonotype was detected ten times or more. The junction differs from germline at one of its ends, possibly a read error. This rearrangement joins TRBV11-2 to TRBJ2-1, with 9 bases lining up with TRBD2. There are 12 residues in the CDR3. Germline V gene lookup returns CDR1 SGHAT and CDR2 FQNNGV. The CDR3 spells CASSLDKGLALF. Here the CDR3 DNA reads TGTGCCAGCAGCTTAGATAAGGGACTAGCACTCTTC.

This chain connects TRBV5-1 to TRBJ2-5; D ambiguous. Trimming removed 4 bases at V and 5 bases at J, with 12 bases between. This CDR3 is built from 13 residues. The V gene's germline CDR1 is SGHRS and CDR2 YFSETQ. CDR3 DNA: TGCGCCAGCAGCACACCGCAAGTGGAGACCCAGTACTTC. As protein: CASSTPQVETQYF.